One T cell receptor (beta chain) is described in this entry. The assay was immunoSEQ multiplex PCR, and TCRdb's table has in-frame clones only and misses some. Among some 140,000 clones listed, around 87% were seen once. The data were taken from a study of blood T cell repertoires in COVID-19. Turning to the study itself: Material from acute and convalescent COVID-19 was sourced from the United States, Italy and Spain.

Germline V gene lookup returns CDR1 MDHEN and CDR2 SYDVKM. CDR3 length: 15 amino acids. The junction had 8 bases not matched to a gene; V was cut back by 6 bases and J by 1 base. Input material: peripheral blood. The V gene is TRBV28, the J gene TRBJ1-1; 7 positions match TRBD1. This TCR was recovered from a man aged 70-80 years with active COVID-19. The CDR3, as DNA: TGTGCCAGCAGCCCTACCGGGACAGCGAACACTGAAGCTTTCTTT. This translates into CASSPTGTANTEAFF.